The TCR beta chain described here comes from a study of blood T cell repertoires in COVID-19. Study-level background: The United States, Italy and Spain supplied acute and convalescent COVID-19 samples. PBMCs, B-cell-depleted T cells, or T cells were the source of the cDNA or gDNA that made up the material.

In the original analysis: Amplifying reference gene primers gave estimates of nucleated cell counts. Repertoires were generated with immunoSEQ multiplex PCR, while TCRdb's copy carries only in-frame clones and drops some. V, J and clone size are taken as reported in that table, and D and trimming were inferred from the DNA itself. Found here are around 65,000 clones, almost 80% of them singletons; the top ten hold approximately 15%. Germline lookup yields CDR1 SNHLY and CDR2 FYNNEI. The CDR3 loop spans 13 amino acids. Trimming removed 4 bases at V and 3 bases at J, with 9 bases between. This TCR came from a man between 60 and 70 years old with acute or convalescent COVID-19. The chain carries TRBV2 and TRBJ2-5; no definite D call. The sample comprised peripheral blood. The CDR3 sequence: CASSAHRKETQYF. The CDR3 region has the DNA TGTGCCAGCAGTGCCCATAGAAAAGAGACCCAGTACTTC.